This T cell receptor beta chain was sequenced during a study of cytomegalovirus exposure and HLA in healthy donors. From germline, CDR1 is MNHEY and CDR2 SMNVEV (reference sequence). V was trimmed by 2 bases and J by 1 base, leaving 8 bases between them. The CDR3 has 15 amino acids. The PCR employed 60 Vbeta primers together with 13 Jbeta primers. Only in-frame clones appear in the TCRdb table, and some are missing; sequencing was by immunoSEQ multiplex PCR. The sample includes 120,000 to 150,000 clones, around 79% of them seen just once. This chain links TRBV27 with TRBJ2-2; D gene ambiguous. Material: PBMCs. The clonotype was recovered from a woman aged 45-65 years in good health and CMV-seropositive. CDR3: CASSLRSENTGELFF. In nucleotides, the CDR3 is TGTGCCAGCAGTTTAAGGAGTGAGAACACCGGGGAGCTGTTTTTT.